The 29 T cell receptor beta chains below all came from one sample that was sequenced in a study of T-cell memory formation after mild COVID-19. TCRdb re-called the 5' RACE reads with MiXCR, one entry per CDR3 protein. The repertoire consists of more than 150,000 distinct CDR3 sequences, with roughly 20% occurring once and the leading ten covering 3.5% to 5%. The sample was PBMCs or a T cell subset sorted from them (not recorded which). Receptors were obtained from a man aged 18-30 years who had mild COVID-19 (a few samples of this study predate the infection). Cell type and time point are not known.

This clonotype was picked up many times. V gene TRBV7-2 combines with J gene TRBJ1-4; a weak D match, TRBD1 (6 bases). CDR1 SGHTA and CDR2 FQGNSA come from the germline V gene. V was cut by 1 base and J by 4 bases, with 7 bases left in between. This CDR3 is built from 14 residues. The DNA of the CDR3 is TGTGCCAGCAGCTTAGACAGGGTTAATGAAAAACTGTTTTTT. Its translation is CASSLDRVNEKLFF.

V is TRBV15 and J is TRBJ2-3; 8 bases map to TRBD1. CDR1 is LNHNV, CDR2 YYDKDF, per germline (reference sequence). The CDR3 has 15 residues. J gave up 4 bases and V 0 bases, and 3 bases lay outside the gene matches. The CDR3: CATSRDLQGADTQYF. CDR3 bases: TGTGCCACCAGCAGAGATTTACAGGGGGCAGATACGCAGTATTTT.

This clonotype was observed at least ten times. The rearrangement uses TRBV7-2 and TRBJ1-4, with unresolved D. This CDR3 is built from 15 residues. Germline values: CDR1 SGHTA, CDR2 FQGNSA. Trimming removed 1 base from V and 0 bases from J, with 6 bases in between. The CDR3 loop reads CASSLGRATNEKLFF. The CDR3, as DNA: TGTGCCAGCAGCTTAGGAAGGGCAACTAATGAAAAACTGTTTTTT.

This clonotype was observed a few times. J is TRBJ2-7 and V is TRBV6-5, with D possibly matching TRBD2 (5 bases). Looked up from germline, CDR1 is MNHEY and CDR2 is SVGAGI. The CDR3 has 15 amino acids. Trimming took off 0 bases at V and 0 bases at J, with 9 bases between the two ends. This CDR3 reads CASSYSGGSSYEQYF. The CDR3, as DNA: TGTGCCAGCAGTTACTCAGGAGGCAGCTCCTACGAGCAGTACTTC.

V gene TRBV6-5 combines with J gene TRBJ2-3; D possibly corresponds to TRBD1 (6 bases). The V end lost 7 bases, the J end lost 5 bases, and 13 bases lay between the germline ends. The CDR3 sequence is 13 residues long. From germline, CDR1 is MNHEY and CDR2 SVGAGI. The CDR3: CASNHREGDTQYF. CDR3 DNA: TGTGCCAGCAACCACAGGGAAGGAGATACGCAGTATTTT.

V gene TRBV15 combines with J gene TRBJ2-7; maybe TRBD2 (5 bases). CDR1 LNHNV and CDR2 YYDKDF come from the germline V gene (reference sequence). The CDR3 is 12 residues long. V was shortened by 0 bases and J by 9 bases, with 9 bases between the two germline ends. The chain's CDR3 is CATSRDRGMQYV. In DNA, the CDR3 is TGTGCCACCAGCAGAGATAGAGGGATGCAGTACGTC.

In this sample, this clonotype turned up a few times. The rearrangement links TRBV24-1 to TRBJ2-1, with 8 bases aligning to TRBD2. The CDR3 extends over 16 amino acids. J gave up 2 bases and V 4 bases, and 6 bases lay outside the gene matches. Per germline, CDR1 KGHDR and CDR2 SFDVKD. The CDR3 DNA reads TGTGCCACCAGTGACCATGCGGGGGGAGCCTACAATGAGCAGTTCTTC. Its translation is CATSDHAGGAYNEQFF.

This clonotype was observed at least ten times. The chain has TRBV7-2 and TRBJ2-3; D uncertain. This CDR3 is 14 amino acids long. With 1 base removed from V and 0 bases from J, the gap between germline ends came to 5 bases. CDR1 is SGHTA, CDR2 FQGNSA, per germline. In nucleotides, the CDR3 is TGTGCCAGCAGCTTAGGGGCTAGCACAGATACGCAGTATTTT. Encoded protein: CASSLGASTDTQYF.

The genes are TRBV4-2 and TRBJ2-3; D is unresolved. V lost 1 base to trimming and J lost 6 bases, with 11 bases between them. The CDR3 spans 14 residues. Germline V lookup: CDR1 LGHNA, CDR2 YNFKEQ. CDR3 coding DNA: TGTGCCAGCAGCCAAGTGGGATCCGGTGATACGCAGTATTTT. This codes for CASSQVGSGDTQYF.

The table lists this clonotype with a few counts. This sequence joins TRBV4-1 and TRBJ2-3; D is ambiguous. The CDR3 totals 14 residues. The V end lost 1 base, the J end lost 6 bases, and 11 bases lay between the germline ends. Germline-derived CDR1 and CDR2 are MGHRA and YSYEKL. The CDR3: CASSQGGYRDTQYF. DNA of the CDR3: TGCGCCAGCAGCCAAGGAGGCTACCGTGATACGCAGTATTTT.

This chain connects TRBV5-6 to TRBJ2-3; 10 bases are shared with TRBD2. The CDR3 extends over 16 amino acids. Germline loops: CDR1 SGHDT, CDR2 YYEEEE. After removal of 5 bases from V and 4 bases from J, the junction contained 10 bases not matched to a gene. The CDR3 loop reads CASSPLAGASPDTQYF. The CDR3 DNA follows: TGTGCCAGCAGTCCGCTAGCGGGGGCATCTCCAGATACGCAGTATTTT.

The CDR3: CASSSQGQGAEQYV. The CDR3 bases are TGTGCCAGCAGCTCACAGGGACAGGGAGCCGAGCAGTACGTC. V is TRBV7-9 and J is TRBJ2-7; 9 bases agree with TRBD1. The CDR3 is 14 amino acids. Germline loops: CDR1 SEHNR, CDR2 FQNEAQ (reference sequence). With 4 bases clipped from V and 6 bases from J, the junction kept 7 bases outside the gene matches.

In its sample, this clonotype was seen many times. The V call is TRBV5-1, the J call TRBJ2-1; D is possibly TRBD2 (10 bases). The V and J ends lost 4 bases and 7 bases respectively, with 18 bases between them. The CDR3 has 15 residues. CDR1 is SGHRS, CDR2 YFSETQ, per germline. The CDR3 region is CASSQRGGTGNEQFF. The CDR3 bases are TGCGCCAGCAGCCAGCGGGGGGGGACAGGGAATGAGCAGTTCTTC.

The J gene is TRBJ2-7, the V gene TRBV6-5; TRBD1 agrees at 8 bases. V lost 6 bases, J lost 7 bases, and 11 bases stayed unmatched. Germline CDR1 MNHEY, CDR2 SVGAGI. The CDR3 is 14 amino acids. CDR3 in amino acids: CASRIGAQGAEQYF. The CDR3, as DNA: TGTGCCAGCAGGATCGGGGCTCAGGGGGCTGAGCAGTACTTC.

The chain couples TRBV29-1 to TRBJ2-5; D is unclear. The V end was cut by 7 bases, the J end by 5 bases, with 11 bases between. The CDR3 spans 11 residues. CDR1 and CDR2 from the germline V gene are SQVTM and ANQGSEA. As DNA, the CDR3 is TGCAGCGGCATCGCTAGGGAGACCCAGTACTTC. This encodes CSGIARETQYF.

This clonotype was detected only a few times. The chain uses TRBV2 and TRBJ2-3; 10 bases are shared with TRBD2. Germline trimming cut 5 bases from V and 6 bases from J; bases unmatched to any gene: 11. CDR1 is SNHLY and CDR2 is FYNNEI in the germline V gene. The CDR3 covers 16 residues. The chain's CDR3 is CASSPQLSGGADTQYF. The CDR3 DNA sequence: TGTGCCAGCAGTCCGCAGTTGAGCGGGGGGGCGGATACGCAGTATTTT.

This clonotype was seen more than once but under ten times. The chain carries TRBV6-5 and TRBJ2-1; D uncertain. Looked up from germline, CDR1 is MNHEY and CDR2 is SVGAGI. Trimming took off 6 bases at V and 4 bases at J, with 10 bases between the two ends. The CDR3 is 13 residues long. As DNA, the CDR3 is TGTGCCAGCAGCCCCCCCGGATACAATGAGCAGTTCTTC. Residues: CASSPPGYNEQFF.

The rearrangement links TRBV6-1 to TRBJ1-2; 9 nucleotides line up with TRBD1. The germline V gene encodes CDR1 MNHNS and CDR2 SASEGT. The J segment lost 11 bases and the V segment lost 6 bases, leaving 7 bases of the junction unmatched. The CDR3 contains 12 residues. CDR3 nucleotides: TGTGCCAGCAGCTTCCGGACAGGGGATTACACCTTC. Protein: CASSFRTGDYTF.

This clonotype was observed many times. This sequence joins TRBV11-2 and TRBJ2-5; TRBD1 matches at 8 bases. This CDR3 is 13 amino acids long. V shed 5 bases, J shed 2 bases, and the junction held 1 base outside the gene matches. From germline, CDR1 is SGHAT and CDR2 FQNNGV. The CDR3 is CASSRDRQETQYF. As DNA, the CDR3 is TGTGCCAGCAGCAGGGACAGGCAAGAGACCCAGTACTTC. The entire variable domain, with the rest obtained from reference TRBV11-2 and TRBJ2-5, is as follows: EAGVAQSPRYKIIEKRQSVAFWCNPISGHATLYWYQQILGQGPKLLIQFQNNGVVDDSQLPKDRFSAERLKGVDSTLKIQPAKLEDSAVYLCASSRDRQETQYFGPGTRLLVL.

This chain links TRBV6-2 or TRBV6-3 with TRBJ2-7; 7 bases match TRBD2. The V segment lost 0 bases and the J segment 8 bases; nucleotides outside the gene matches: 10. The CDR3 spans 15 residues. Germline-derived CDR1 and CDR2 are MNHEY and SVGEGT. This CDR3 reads CASSYSTLAPLKQYF. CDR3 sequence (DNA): TGTGCCAGCAGTTACTCTACACTAGCGCCTCTAAAGCAGTACTTC.

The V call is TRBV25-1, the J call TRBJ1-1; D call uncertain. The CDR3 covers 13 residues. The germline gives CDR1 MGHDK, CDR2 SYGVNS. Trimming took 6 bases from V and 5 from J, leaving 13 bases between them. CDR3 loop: CASRGGVWTEAFF. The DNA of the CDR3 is TGTGCCAGCAGAGGCGGGGTGTGGACTGAAGCTTTCTTT. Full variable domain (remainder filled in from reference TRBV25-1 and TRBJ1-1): EADIYQTPRYLVIGTGKKITLECSQTMGHDKMYWYQQDPGMELHLIHYSYGVNSTEKGDLSSESTVSRIRTEHFPLTLESARPSHTSQYLCASRGGVWTEAFFGQGTRLTVV.

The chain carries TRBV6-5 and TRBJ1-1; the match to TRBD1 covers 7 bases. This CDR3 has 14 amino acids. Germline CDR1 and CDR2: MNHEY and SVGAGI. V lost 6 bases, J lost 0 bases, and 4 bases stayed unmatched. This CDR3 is CASRPGTVNTEAFF. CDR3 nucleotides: TGTGCCAGCAGACCCGGGACAGTGAACACTGAAGCTTTCTTT.

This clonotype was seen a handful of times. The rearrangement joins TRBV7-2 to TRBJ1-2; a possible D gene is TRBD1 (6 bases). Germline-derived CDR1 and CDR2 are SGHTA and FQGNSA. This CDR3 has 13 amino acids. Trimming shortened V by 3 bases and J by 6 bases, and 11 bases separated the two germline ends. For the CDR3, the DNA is TGTGCCAGCAGCTTTAATCCAGGGGATGGCTACACCTTC. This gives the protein CASSFNPGDGYTF.

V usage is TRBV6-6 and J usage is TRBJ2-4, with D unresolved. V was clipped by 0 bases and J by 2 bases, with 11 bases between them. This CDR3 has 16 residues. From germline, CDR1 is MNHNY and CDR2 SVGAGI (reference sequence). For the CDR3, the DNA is TGTGCCAGCAGTTACTCCCCTCTGCTACCCAAAAACATTCAGTACTTC. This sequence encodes CASSYSPLLPKNIQYF.

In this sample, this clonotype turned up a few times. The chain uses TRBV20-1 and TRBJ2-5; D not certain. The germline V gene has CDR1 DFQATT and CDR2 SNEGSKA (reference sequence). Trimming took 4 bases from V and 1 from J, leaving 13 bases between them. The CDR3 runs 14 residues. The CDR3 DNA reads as TGCAGTGCTATAGGACGGCCCCTCCAAGAGACCCAGTACTTC. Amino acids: CSAIGRPLQETQYF.

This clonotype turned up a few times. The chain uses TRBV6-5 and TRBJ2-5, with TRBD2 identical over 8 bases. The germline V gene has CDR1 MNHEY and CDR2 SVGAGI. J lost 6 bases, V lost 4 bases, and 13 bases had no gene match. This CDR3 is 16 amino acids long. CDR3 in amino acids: CASSSNPGGPRQTQYF. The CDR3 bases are TGTGCCAGCAGTTCCAACCCGGGGGGGCCTCGTCAGACCCAGTACTTC.

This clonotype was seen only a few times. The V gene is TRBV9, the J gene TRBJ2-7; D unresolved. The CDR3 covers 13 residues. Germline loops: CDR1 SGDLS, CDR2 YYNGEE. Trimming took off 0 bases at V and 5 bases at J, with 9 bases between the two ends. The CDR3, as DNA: TGTGCCAGCAGCGTAGCCCCCAACCACGAGCAGTACGTC. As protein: CASSVAPNHEQYV.

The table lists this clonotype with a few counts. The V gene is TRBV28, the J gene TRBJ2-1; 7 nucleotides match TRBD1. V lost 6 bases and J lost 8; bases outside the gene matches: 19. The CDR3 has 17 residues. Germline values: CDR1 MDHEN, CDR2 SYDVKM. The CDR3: CASSRNPRDSIIYEQFF. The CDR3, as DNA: TGTGCCAGCAGCCGTAACCCCCGGGACAGTATCATCTATGAGCAGTTCTTC.

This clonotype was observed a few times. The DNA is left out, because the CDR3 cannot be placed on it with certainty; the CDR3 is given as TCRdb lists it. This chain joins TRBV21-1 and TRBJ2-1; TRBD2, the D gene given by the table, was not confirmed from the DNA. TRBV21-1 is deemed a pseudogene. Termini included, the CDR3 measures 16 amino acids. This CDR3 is CASSKGDYRCHNEQFF.